This T cell receptor (beta chain) was sequenced during a study of OX40 agonist ivuxolimab in advanced cancers. The table came from immunoSEQ multiplex PCR; TCRdb's copy has only in-frame clones and leaves some out. The sample lists about 70,000 clones, approximately 78% occurring once. The receptor was derived from an adult with an advanced solid tumor such as melanoma, head and neck, liver or kidney cancer. Specimen: CD4+ or CD8+ T cells sorted from blood, collected in a trial of the OX40 agonist ivuxolimab.

CDR3 amino acids: CAWSSKGAYEQYF. Here the CDR3 DNA reads TGTGCCTGGAGTTCCAAGGGGGCCTACGAGCAGTACTTC. V is TRBV30 and J is TRBJ2-7, with D possibly matching TRBD1 (6 bases). Trimming removed 2 bases from V and 2 bases from J, with 10 bases in between. Germline V CDR1 and CDR2: GTSNPN, SVGIG (reference sequence). CDR3 length: 13 residues.